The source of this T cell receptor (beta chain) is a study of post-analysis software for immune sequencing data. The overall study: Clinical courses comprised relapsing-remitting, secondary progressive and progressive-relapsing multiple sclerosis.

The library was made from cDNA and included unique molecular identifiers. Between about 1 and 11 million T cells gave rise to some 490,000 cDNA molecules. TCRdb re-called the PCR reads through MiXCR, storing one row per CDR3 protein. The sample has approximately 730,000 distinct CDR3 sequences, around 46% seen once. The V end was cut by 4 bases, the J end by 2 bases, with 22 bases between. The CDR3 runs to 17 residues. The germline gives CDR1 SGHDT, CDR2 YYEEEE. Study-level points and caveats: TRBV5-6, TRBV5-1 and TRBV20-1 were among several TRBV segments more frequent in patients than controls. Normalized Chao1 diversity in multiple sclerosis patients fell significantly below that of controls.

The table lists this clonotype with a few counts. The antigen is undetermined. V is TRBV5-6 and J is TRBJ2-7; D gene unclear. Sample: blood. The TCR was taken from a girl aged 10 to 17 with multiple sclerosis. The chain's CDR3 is CASSPPRRLAYPYEQYF. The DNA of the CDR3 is TGTGCCAGCAGCCCCCCTCGGCGTCTCGCTTATCCCTACGAGCAGTACTTC.